This T cell receptor (beta chain) was sequenced for a study of T cell changes during pregnancy in multiple sclerosis. The CDR3 length is 17 residues. V lost 1 base and J 0 bases, leaving 12 bases between the germline ends. From germline, CDR1 is LGHNA and CDR2 YNFKEQ. Repertoires were generated with immunoSEQ multiplex PCR, while TCRdb's copy carries only in-frame clones and drops some. This table has approximately 21,000 clones, approximately 86% appearing once. This clonotype was obtained from a female donor in good health, enrolled as a control in a pregnancy study. This rearrangement joins TRBV4-2 to TRBJ1-4; TRBD1 is a possible D gene (5 bases). The sample consisted of CD8+ T cells from peripheral blood mononuclear cells, taken after pregnancy. The CDR3 nucleotides read TGTGCCAGCAGCCAAGGTATCGTAGGGGCAACTAATGAAAAACTGTTTTTT. Protein sequence: CASSQGIVGATNEKLFF.